The clone carrying this T cell receptor (beta chain) was seen only a few times. No antigen is known for it. Treatment: roughly ten-day PBMC culture with coronavirus spike peptide pools or control peptides (ViraFEST assay). This sample was taken from a study of vaccination and CD4 T cells after COVID-19. Overall study results and limits: Vaccine-specific clones numbering 304 of 307 showed spike mono-reactivity in convalescent patients.

With the Oncomine TCR Beta short-read assay, DNA from cultured CD4+ T cells was sequenced. Using its own MiXCR run on the PCR reads, TCRdb lists one record per CDR3 protein. The sample shows 9,300 or so distinct CDR3 sequences, roughly half of them seen only once. Sequenced input: CD4+ T cells from blood, cultured in vitro. The clonotype was recovered from a human donor who had recovered from COVID-19.

CDR3 in amino acids: CASSFGTGGNYGYTF. DNA for the CDR3: TGTGCCAGCAGTTTTGGGACAGGGGGAAACTATGGCTACACCTTC. This chain joins TRBV27 and TRBJ1-2, with 11 positions matching TRBD1. The CDR3 is made up of 15 amino acids. From germline, CDR1 is MNHEY and CDR2 SMNVEV (reference sequence). V gave up 3 bases and J gave up 2 bases; unmatched junction bases: 2.